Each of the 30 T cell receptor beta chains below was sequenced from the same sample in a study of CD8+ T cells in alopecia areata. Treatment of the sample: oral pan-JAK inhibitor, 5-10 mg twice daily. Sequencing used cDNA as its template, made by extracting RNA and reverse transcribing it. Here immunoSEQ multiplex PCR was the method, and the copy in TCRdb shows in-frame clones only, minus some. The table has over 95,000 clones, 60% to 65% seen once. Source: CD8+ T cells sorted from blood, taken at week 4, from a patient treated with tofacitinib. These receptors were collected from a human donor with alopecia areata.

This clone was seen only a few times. For the CDR3, the DNA is TGTGCCAGTAGTACCGAAGAGACCCAGTACTTC. Its translation: CASSTEETQYF. This chain links TRBV19 with TRBJ2-5, with D unclear. CDR1 LNHDA and CDR2 SQIVND come from the germline V gene (reference sequence). V lost 4 bases and J lost 3, with 3 bases in between. The CDR3 runs to 11 residues.

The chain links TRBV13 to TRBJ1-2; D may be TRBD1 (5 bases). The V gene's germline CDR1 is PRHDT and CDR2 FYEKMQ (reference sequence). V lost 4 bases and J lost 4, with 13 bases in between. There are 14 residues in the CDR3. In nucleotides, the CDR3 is TGTGCCAGCAGCTCTGGGGACCGCCTCTATGGCTACACCTTC. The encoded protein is CASSSGDRLYGYTF.

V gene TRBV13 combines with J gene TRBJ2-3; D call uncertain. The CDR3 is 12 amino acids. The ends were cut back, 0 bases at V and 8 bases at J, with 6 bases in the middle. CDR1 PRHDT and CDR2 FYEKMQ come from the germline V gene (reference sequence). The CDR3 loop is CASSLGDVTQYF. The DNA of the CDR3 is TGTGCCAGCAGCTTAGGGGACGTTACGCAGTATTTT.

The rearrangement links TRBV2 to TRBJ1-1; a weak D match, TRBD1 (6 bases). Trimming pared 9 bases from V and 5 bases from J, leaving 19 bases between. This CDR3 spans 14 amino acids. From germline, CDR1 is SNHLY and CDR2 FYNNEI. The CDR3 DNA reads TGTGCCAGGGTTTGGGAACAGGGAGGTACTGAAGCTTTCTTT. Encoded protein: CARVWEQGGTEAFF.

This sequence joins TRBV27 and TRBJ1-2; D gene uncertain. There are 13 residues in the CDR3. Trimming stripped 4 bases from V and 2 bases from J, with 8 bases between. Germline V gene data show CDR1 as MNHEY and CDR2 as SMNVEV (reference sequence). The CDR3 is CASSSQVNYGYTF. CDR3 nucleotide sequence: TGTGCCAGCAGTTCACAAGTGAACTATGGCTACACCTTC.

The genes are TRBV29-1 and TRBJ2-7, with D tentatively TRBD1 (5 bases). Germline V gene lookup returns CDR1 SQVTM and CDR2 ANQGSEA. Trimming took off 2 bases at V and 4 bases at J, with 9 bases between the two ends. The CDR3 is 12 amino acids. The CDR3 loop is CSVEQGGYEQYF. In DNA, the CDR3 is TGCAGCGTTGAACAGGGTGGTTACGAGCAGTACTTC.

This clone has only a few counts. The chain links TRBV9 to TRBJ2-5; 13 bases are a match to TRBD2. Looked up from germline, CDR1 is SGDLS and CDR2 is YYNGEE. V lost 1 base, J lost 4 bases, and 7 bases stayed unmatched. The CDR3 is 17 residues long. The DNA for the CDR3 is TGTGCCAGCAGCGTAAGGGGACTAGCGGGGCCTCGAGAGACCCAGTACTTC. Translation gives CASSVRGLAGPRETQYF.

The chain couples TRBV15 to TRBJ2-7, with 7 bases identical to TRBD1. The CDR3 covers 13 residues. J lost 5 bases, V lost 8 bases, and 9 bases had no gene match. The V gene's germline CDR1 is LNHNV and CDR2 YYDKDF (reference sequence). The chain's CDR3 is CATARKGADEQYF. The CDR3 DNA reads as TGTGCCACCGCTCGGAAGGGGGCAGACGAGCAGTACTTC.

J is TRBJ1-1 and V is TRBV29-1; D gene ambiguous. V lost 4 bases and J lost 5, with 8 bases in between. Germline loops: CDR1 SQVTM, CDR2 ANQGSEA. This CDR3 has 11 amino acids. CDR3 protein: CSVGRKTEAFF. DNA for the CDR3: TGCAGCGTTGGTCGGAAAACTGAAGCTTTCTTT.

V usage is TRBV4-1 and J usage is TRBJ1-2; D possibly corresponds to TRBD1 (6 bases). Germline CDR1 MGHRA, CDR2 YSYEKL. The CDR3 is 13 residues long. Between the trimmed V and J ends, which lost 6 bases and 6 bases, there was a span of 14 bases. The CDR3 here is CASSPITGNGYTF. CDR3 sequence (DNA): TGCGCCAGCAGTCCCATCACAGGGAATGGCTACACCTTC.

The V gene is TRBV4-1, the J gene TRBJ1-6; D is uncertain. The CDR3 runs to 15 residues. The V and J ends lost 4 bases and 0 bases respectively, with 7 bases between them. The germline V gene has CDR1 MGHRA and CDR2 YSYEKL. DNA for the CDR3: TGCGCCAGCAGCCCCGATCGCTCCTATAATTCACCCCTCCACTTT. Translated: CASSPDRSYNSPLHF.

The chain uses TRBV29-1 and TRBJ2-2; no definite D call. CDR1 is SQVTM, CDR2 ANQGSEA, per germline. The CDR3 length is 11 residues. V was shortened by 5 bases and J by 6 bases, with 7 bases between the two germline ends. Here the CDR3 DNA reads TGCAGCGTTATGATCGCCGGGGAGCTGTTTTTT. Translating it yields CSVMIAGELFF.

The CDR3 spells CASSAKWGEETQYF. CDR3 bases: TGTGCCAGCAGCGCCAAGTGGGGGGAAGAGACCCAGTACTTC. The chain combines TRBV6-4 with TRBJ2-5, with D perhaps matching TRBD2 (6 bases). The germline CDR1 and CDR2 sequences are MRHNA and SNTAGT. This CDR3 spans 14 amino acids. The V and J ends lost 6 bases and 3 bases respectively, with 14 bases between them.

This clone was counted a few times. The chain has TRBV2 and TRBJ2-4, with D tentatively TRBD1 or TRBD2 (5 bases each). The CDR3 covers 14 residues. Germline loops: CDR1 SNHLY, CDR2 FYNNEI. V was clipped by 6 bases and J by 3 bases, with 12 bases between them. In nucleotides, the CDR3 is TGTGCCAGCAGGGGGGTTGCCTACAAAAACATTCAGTACTTC. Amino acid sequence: CASRGVAYKNIQYF. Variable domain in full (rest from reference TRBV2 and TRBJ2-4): EPEVTQTPSHQVTQMGQEVILRCVPISNHLYFYWYRQILGQKVEFLVSFYNNEISEKSEIFDDQFSVERPDGSNFTLKIRSTKLEDSAMYFCASRGVAYKNIQYFGAGTRLSVL.

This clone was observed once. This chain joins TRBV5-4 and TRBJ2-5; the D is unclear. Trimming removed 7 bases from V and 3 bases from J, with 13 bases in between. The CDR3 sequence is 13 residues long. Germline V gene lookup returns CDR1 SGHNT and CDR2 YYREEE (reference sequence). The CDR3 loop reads CASRPAAEETQYF. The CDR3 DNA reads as TGTGCCAGCCGGCCCGCGGCAGAAGAGACCCAGTACTTC.

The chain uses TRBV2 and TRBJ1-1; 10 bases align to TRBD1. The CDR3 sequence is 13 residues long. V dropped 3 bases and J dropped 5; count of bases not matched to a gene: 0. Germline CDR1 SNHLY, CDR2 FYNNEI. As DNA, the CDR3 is TGTGCCAGCAGTGAGGGACAGGGGACTGAAGCTTTCTTT. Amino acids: CASSEGQGTEAFF.

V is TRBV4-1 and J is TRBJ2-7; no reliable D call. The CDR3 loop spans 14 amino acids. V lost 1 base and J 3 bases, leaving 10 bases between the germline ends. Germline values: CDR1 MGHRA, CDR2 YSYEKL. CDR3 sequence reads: CASSQGNSNYEQYF. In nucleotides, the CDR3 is TGCGCCAGCAGCCAAGGAAACTCCAACTACGAGCAGTACTTC.

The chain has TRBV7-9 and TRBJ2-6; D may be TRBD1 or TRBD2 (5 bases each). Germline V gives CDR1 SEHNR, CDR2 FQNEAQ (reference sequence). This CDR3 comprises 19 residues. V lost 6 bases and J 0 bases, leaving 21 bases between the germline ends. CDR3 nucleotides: TGTGCCAGCAGAACACCCCCGGGGCGCCTCAGCTCTGGGGCCAACGTCCTGACTTTC. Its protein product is CASRTPPGRLSSGANVLTF.

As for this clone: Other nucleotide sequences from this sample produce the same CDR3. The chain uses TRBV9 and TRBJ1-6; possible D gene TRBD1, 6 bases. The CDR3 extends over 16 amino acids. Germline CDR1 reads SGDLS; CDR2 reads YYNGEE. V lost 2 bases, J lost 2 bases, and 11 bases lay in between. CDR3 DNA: TGTGCCAGCAGCGTTGAGGAGGGGGCCTATAATTCACCCCTCCACTTT. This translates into CASSVEEGAYNSPLHF.

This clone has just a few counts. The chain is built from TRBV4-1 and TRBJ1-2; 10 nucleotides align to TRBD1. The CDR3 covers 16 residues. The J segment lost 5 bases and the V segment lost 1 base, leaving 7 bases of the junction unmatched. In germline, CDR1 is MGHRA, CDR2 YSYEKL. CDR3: CASSQAPGQGIYGYTF. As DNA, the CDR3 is TGCGCCAGCAGCCAAGCGCCGGGACAGGGGATTTATGGCTACACCTTC.

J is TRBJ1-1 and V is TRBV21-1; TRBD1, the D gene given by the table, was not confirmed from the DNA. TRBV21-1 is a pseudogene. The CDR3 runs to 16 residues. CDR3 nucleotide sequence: TGCGCCAGCAGCCAAGAATTTGGGGACAGGGGTTATGAAGCTTTCTTT. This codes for CASSQEFGDRGYEAFF.

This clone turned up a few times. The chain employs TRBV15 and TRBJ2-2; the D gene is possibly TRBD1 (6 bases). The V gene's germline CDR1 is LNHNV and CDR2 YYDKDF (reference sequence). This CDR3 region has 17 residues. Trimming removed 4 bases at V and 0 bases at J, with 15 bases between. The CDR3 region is CATSTETGFANTGELFF. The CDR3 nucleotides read TGTGCCACCAGCACAGAAACAGGGTTCGCGAACACCGGGGAGCTGTTTTTT. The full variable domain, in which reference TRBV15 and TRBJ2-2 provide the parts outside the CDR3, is DAMVIQNPRYQVTQFGKPVTLSCSQTLNHNVMYWYQQKSSQAPKLLFHYYDKDFNNEADTPDNFQSRRPNTSFCFLDIRSPGLGDTAMYLCATSTETGFANTGELFFGEGSRLTVL.

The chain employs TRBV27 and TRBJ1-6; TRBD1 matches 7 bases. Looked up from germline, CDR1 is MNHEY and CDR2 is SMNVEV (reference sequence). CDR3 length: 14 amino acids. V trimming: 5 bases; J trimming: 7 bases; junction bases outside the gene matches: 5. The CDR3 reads CASSRGQANSPLHF. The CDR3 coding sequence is TGTGCCAGCAGTCGCGGACAGGCCAATTCACCCCTCCACTTT.

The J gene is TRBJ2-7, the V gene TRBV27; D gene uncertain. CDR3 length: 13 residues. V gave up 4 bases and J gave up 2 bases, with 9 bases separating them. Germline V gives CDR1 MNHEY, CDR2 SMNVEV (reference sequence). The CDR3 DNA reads TGTGCCAGCAGTTATAAGGGAACCTACGAGCAGTACTTC. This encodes CASSYKGTYEQYF.

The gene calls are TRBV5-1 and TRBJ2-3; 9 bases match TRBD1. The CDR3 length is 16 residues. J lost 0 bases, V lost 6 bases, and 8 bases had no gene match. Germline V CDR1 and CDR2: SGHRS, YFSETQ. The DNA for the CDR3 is TGCGCCAGCATGAGGGGACAGGGCCTTAGCACAGATACGCAGTATTTT. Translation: CASMRGQGLSTDTQYF.

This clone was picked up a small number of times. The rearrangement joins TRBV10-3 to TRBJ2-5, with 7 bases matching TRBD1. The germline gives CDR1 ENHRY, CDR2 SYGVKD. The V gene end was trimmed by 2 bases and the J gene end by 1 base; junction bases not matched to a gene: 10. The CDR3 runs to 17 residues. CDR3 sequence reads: CAISEDNTDRFQETQYF. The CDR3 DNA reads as TGTGCCATCAGTGAGGACAACACGGACAGGTTCCAAGAGACCCAGTACTTC.

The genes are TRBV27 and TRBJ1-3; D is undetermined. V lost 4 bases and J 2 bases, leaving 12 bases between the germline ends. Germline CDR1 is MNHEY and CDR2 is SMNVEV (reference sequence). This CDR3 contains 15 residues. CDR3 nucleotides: TGTGCCAGCAGTTCGGACGAGACTGCTGGAAACACCATATATTTT. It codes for CASSSDETAGNTIYF.

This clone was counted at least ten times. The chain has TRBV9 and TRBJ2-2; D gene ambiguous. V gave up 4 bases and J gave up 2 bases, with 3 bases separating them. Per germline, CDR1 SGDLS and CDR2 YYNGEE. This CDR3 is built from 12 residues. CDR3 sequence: CASSTNTGELFF. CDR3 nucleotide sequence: TGTGCCAGCAGCACCAACACCGGGGAGCTGTTTTTT.

The CDR3 protein is CASSPGDSSYNSPLHF. The CDR3 region has the DNA TGCGCCAGCAGCCCCGGGGACAGCTCCTATAATTCACCCCTCCACTTT. The rearrangement joins TRBV5-1 to TRBJ1-6; 7 bases map to TRBD1. CDR3 length: 16 amino acids. V was clipped by 4 bases and J by 0 bases; unmatched bases: 4. Germline V gene lookup returns CDR1 SGHRS and CDR2 YFSETQ.

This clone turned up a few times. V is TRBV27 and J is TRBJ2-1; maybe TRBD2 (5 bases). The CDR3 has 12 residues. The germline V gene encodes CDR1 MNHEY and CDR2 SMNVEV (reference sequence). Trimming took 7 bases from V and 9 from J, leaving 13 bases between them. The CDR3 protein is CASKWIGSEQFF. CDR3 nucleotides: TGTGCCAGCAAATGGATTGGGAGTGAGCAGTTCTTC.